Presented here are 19 T cell receptor beta chains from one specimen sequenced in a study of Ad26.COV2.S vaccination and SARS-CoV-2 variants (dated by TCRdb to the early 2020s). Receptor libraries were prepared by the immunoSEQ multiplex PCR assay. The table was pulled from immuneACCESS by TCRdb, which kept in-frame rearrangements only. Such tables lose some clones; where checked, under half of the loss comes from unresolved V genes, and the rest has no known cause. For this sample there are fewer than 400,000 clones; almost 90% appear just once. Clones ranked in the top ten supply roughly 6% of the sample. The treatment or condition label for this specimen denotes: some 19 received Ad26.COV2.S at low or high dose, single or two shots; a few received placebo; per-sample allocation not given. For vaccine and placebo recipients, repertoires were sequenced using samples collected on day 63 after the first injection.

Material: peripheral blood, obtained in a trial of Ad26.COV2.S vaccine versus placebo. These receptors came from a person aged 18-65 years who received the Ad26.COV2.S COVID-19 vaccine or a placebo.

The chain combines TRBV28 with TRBJ1-3; TRBD1 might be the D (5 bases). The CDR3 totals 14 residues. V shed 1 base and J shed 4 bases, with 8 bases lying between them. CDR1 MDHEN and CDR2 SYDVKM come from the germline V gene. In DNA, the CDR3 is TGTGCCAGCAGTTTATTCGCAGGGGGAAACACCATATATTTT. As protein: CASSLFAGGNTIYF.

The chain couples TRBV9 to TRBJ1-1, with 7 bases matching TRBD1. The CDR3 consists of 15 residues. Germline loops: CDR1 SGDLS, CDR2 YYNGEE. J was trimmed by 6 bases and V by 3 bases; bases with no gene match: 11. The CDR3 sequence is CASSGRQGGRPEAFF. For the CDR3, the DNA is TGTGCCAGCAGCGGGAGACAGGGAGGTAGGCCTGAAGCTTTCTTT.

The V gene is TRBV6-5, the J gene TRBJ1-6; D remains ambiguous. This CDR3 region has 14 residues. V was pared by 10 bases and J by 6 bases, with 16 bases between. Germline lookup yields CDR1 MNHEY and CDR2 SVGAGI. The CDR3 loop reads CATRRDVINSPLHF. The CDR3 DNA reads as TGTGCCACCCGGAGGGATGTCATTAATTCACCCCTCCACTTT.

V gene TRBV4-3 combines with J gene TRBJ1-4, with 8 nucleotides matching TRBD1. From germline, CDR1 is LGHNA and CDR2 YSLEER. This CDR3 has 12 amino acids. J was trimmed by 12 bases and V by 2 bases; bases with no gene match: 2. The CDR3 DNA sequence: TGCGCCAGCAGCCAAACGGACAGGGAACTGTTTTTT. Translated, it gives CASSQTDRELFF.

This clone has a handful of counts. The J gene is TRBJ2-1, the V gene TRBV10-3; 8 nucleotides line up with TRBD1. The junction had 5 bases not matched to a gene; V was cut back by 6 bases and J by 7 bases. CDR3 length: 13 amino acids. CDR1 ENHRY and CDR2 SYGVKD come from the germline V gene. CDR3 sequence reads: CAISRGLENEQFF. The CDR3, as DNA: TGTGCCATCAGCAGGGGGCTGGAAAATGAGCAGTTCTTC.

The chain links TRBV20-1 to TRBJ1-2, with 9 positions matching TRBD1. The CDR3 spans 11 residues. Germline V gene lookup returns CDR1 DFQATT and CDR2 SNEGSKA (reference sequence). J was trimmed by 8 bases and V by 4 bases; bases with no gene match: 2. CDR3 coding DNA: TGCAGTGCTATCGGGACAGGGGGCTACACCTTC. Encoded protein: CSAIGTGGYTF.

V usage is TRBV28 and J usage is TRBJ2-1; 10 positions agree with TRBD2. Germline CDR1 MDHEN, CDR2 SYDVKM. The V gene end was trimmed by 3 bases and the J gene end by 5 bases; junction bases not matched to a gene: 7. The CDR3 length is 16 residues. The CDR3 reads CASSLPSGLANNEQFF. DNA for the CDR3: TGTGCCAGCAGTTTGCCCTCGGGACTAGCGAACAATGAGCAGTTCTTC.

This clone was counted at least ten times. CDR3 DNA sequence: TGTGCCAGCAGCTTAGGGCTTGCGTACACTGAAGCTTTCTTT. As protein: CASSLGLAYTEAFF. The chain uses TRBV7-9 and TRBJ1-1; no firm D call. There are 14 residues in the CDR3. V lost 1 base, J lost 3 bases, and 9 bases lay in between. The germline gives CDR1 SEHNR, CDR2 FQNEAQ (reference sequence).

The chain couples TRBV5-5 to TRBJ1-1; no clear D. Trimming removed 3 bases from V and 6 bases from J, with 15 bases in between. Germline-derived CDR1 and CDR2 are SGHKS and YYEKEE (reference sequence). This CDR3 contains 14 residues. The CDR3 here is CASSSSPSPPEAFF. DNA for the CDR3: TGTGCCAGCAGCTCAAGTCCCTCGCCCCCTGAAGCTTTCTTT. The full variable domain, with the rest looked up from reference TRBV5-5 and TRBJ1-1, is DAGVTQSPTHLIKTRGQQVTLRCSPISGHKSVSWYQQVLGQGPQFIFQYYEKEERGRGNFPDRFSARQFPNYSSELNVNALLLGDSALYLCASSSSPSPPEAFFGQGTRLTVV.

The chain combines TRBV12-3 or TRBV12-4 with TRBJ1-2, with D possibly being TRBD1 (5 bases). The V end lost 6 bases, the J end lost 8 bases, and 10 bases lay between the germline ends. The CDR3 runs to 11 residues. As DNA, the CDR3 is TGTGCCAGCAGCGGGACCGTAGGCTACACCTTC. As protein: CASSGTVGYTF.

This clone was observed once. The rearrangement joins TRBV2 to TRBJ1-3; 9 bases align to TRBD1. The trim removed 4 bases at V and 3 bases at J, leaving 1 base unmatched. Looked up from germline, CDR1 is SNHLY and CDR2 is FYNNEI. The CDR3 spans 14 residues. The CDR3 sequence is CASSGTGDGNTIYF. CDR3 sequence (DNA): TGTGCCAGCAGTGGGACAGGGGATGGAAACACCATATATTTT.

The CDR3, as DNA: TGTGCCAGCAGTCTGAGCACCGAGCAGTTCTTC. Encoded protein: CASSLSTEQFF. The chain links TRBV2 to TRBJ2-1; D call uncertain. Trimming left V 5 bases short and J 10 bases short, with 9 bases between. The CDR3 has 11 residues. The germline V gene encodes CDR1 SNHLY and CDR2 FYNNEI.

The chain couples TRBV6-2 or TRBV6-3 to TRBJ2-2; the match to TRBD2 covers 12 bases. Trimming removed 2 bases from V and 0 bases from J; junction bases left unmatched: 10. The CDR3 runs 20 residues. CDR1 and CDR2 from the germline V gene are MNHEY and SVGEGT. The chain's CDR3 is CASSYPRGLAGPTNTGELFF. The DNA of the CDR3 is TGTGCCAGCAGTTACCCCCGAGGACTAGCGGGGCCAACGAACACCGGGGAGCTGTTTTTT.

V gene TRBV11-2 combines with J gene TRBJ2-1; D is unresolved. The CDR3 sequence is 11 residues long. Germline assignment: CDR1 SGHAT and CDR2 FQNNGV. The V end was cut by 5 bases, the J end by 8 bases, with 7 bases between. CDR3 region: CASSPADEQFF. CDR3 sequence (DNA): TGTGCCAGCAGCCCGGCGGATGAGCAGTTCTTC.

The V gene is TRBV7-3, the J gene TRBJ2-3; the D gene is possibly TRBD2 (6 bases). V shed 5 bases and J shed 0 bases, with 21 bases lying between them. This CDR3 contains 18 residues. In germline, CDR1 is SGHTA, CDR2 FQGTGA. CDR3: CASSPRYAGLASTDTQYF. The DNA for the CDR3 is TGTGCCAGCAGCCCCCGCTATGCGGGCCTAGCGAGCACAGATACGCAGTATTTT. The whole variable domain, filled in from reference TRBV7-3 and TRBJ2-3, reads GAGVSQTPSNKVTEKGKYVELRCDPISGHTALYWYRQSLGQGPEFLIYFQGTGAADDSGLPNDRFFAVRPEGSVSTLKIQRTERGDSAVYLCASSPRYAGLASTDTQYFGPGTRLTVL.

This clone was picked up many times. The chain carries TRBV5-1 and TRBJ2-2, with a possible D match to TRBD2 (5 bases). CDR1 is SGHRS and CDR2 is YFSETQ in the germline V gene. V dropped 4 bases and J dropped 8 bases, with 6 bases sitting between them. CDR3 length: 11 residues. CDR3 nucleotide sequence: TGCGCCAGCAGCAGGGAGGGGGAGCTGTTTTTT. It codes for CASSREGELFF.

This chain links TRBV30 with TRBJ1-6, with 7 bases that match TRBD1. V trimming: 5 bases; J trimming: 5 bases; junction bases outside the gene matches: 3. CDR1 and CDR2 (germline): GTSNPN, SVGIG (reference sequence). This CDR3 has 13 residues. As DNA, the CDR3 is TGTGCCTGGGACAGGGAAAATAATTCACCCCTCCACTTT. Translating it yields CAWDRENNSPLHF.

The V and J genes are TRBV12-3 or TRBV12-4 and TRBJ2-2, with no clear D. Trimming removed 4 bases from V and 6 bases from J, with 9 bases in between. The CDR3 has 13 amino acids. DNA for the CDR3: TGTGCCAGCAGTTCAGGTTTCGCCGGGGAGCTGTTTTTT. It is translated as CASSSGFAGELFF.

The J gene is TRBJ1-1, the V gene TRBV5-4; the D gene is possibly TRBD1 (5 bases). The CDR3 extends over 14 amino acids. Germline V gene data show CDR1 as SGHNT and CDR2 as YYREEE (reference sequence). Trimming stripped 0 bases from V and 4 bases from J, with 10 bases between. The CDR3 region has the DNA TGTGCCAGCAGCTTGGGATCCCAGGGCACTGAAGCTTTCTTT. Protein sequence: CASSLGSQGTEAFF. The complete variable domain, with remaining parts taken from reference TRBV5-4 and TRBJ1-1, reads ETGVTQSPTHLIKTRGQQVTLRCSSQSGHNTVSWYQQALGQGPQFIFQYYREEENGRGNFPPRFSGLQFPNYSSELNVNALELDDSALYLCASSLGSQGTEAFFGQGTRLTVV.